Below, 32 T cell receptor beta chains from the same sample are listed, as sequenced in a study of response to subunit inactivated influenza vaccine. TCRdb analysed the RT-PCR reads with MiXCR anew, one entry per CDR3 protein. The data show more than 450,000 distinct CDR3 sequences, around 11% seen once. These same data were also listed under a study on T cells expressing NK-cell markers. As that study records: Scientists made TCR beta cDNA using 5'RACE template switching with UMIs.

The specimen comprised PBMCs from blood, sampled on the day of vaccination. Receptor source: a man between 45 and 60 years old who received an inactivated influenza vaccine.

The chain combines TRBV10-3 with TRBJ2-2; D is perhaps TRBD1 or TRBD2 (5 bases each). CDR3 length equals 14 residues. Trimming left V 10 bases short and J 1 base short, with 13 bases between. Germline assignment: CDR1 ENHRY and CDR2 SYGVKD. CDR3 residues: CATTGTRNTGELFF. The CDR3, as DNA: TGTGCCACGACCGGGACCCGGAACACCGGGGAGCTGTTTTTT.

The chain has TRBV5-1 and TRBJ2-1, with unresolved D. Trimming pared 2 bases from V and 4 bases from J, leaving 16 bases between. CDR1 is SGHRS and CDR2 is YFSETQ in the germline V gene. This CDR3 region has 16 residues. CDR3 loop: CASSLKGAAEYNEQFF. CDR3 in DNA: TGCGCCAGCAGCTTAAAAGGTGCGGCCGAATACAATGAGCAGTTCTTC. Together with reference TRBV5-1 and TRBJ2-1, the CDR3 gives the full variable domain: KAGVTQTPRYLIKTRGQQVTLSCSPISGHRSVSWYQQTPGQGLQFLFEYFSETQRNKGNFPGRFSGRQFSNSRSEMNVSTLELGDSALYLCASSLKGAAEYNEQFFGPGTRLTVL.

This clonotype was recorded a few times. The gene calls are TRBV20-1 and TRBJ2-1; D is undetermined. Trimming pared 6 bases from V and 4 bases from J, leaving 22 bases between. CDR1 is DFQATT and CDR2 is SNEGSKA in the germline V gene (reference sequence). The CDR3 totals 16 residues. The CDR3 bases are TGCAGTGCACAGACGCCCGGCAGGCAGATTTACAATGAGCAGTTCTTC. Translating it yields CSAQTPGRQIYNEQFF.

This clonotype was counted between two and nine times. This chain links TRBV20-1 with TRBJ1-2; D gene uncertain. Germline loops: CDR1 DFQATT, CDR2 SNEGSKA (reference sequence). The CDR3 runs 9 residues. CDR3 in DNA: TGCAGCGGAGAATATGGCTACACCTTC. Protein sequence: CSGEYGYTF.

The chain joins TRBV6-6 to TRBJ2-4, with unresolved D. The germline CDR1 and CDR2 sequences are MNHNY and SVGAGI (reference sequence). The length of the CDR3 is 12 residues. The V end lost 6 bases, the J end lost 7 bases, and 10 bases lay between the germline ends. CDR3: CASSHGHNIQYF. CDR3 bases: TGTGCCAGCAGCCACGGCCACAACATTCAGTACTTC.

In its sample, this clonotype was seen a few times. The V gene is TRBV9, the J gene TRBJ1-1; D is unresolved. This CDR3 spans 15 amino acids. Trimming left V 0 bases short and J 5 bases short, with 14 bases between. From germline, CDR1 is SGDLS and CDR2 YYNGEE. The CDR3 DNA sequence: TGTGCCAGCAGCGTAGGGAGGCAAGGGATAACTGAAGCTTTCTTT. This encodes CASSVGRQGITEAFF.

The V call is TRBV5-1, the J call TRBJ2-7, with TRBD2 matching over 8 bases. Unmatched junction bases numbered 6, after V lost 7 bases and J lost 3 bases. In germline, CDR1 is SGHRS, CDR2 YFSETQ. The CDR3 is 13 residues long. CDR3 bases: TGCGCCAGCGCGGCGGGAGGAGGCTACGAGCAGTACTTC. Protein product: CASAAGGGYEQYF.

This clonotype was found a few times. CDR3 sequence reads: CASSQTSGSNNEQFF. The CDR3 bases are TGTGCCAGCAGTCAGACTAGCGGGAGTAACAATGAGCAGTTCTTC. V and J are TRBV7-8 and TRBJ2-1; the match to TRBD2 covers 12 bases. This CDR3 spans 15 amino acids. V trimming: 6 bases; J trimming: 5 bases; junction bases outside the gene matches: 5. The germline CDR1 and CDR2 sequences are SGHVS and FQNEAQ. The whole variable domain, remainder taken from reference TRBV7-8 and TRBJ2-1, is GAGVSQSPRYKVAKRGQDVALRCDPISGHVSLFWYQQALGQGPEFLTYFQNEAQLDKSGLPSDRFFAERPEGSVSTLKIQRTQQEDSAVYLCASSQTSGSNNEQFFGPGTRLTVL.

There are many counts of this clonotype. CDR3 residues: CASSLLPGQGGSPLHF. The CDR3 DNA reads as TGTGCCAGCAGTTTACTTCCCGGACAGGGGGGTTCACCCCTCCACTTT. The chain has TRBV28 and TRBJ1-6, with 10 bases fitting TRBD1. The CDR3 loop spans 16 amino acids. J gave up 9 bases and V 2 bases, and 7 bases lay outside the gene matches. Looked up from germline, CDR1 is MDHEN and CDR2 is SYDVKM.

In this sample, this clonotype turned up a few times. The V call is TRBV30, the J call TRBJ2-7; TRBD1 agrees at 11 bases. J lost 7 bases, V lost 0 bases, and 8 bases had no gene match. Per the germline V gene, CDR1 is GTSNPN and CDR2 is SVGIG (reference sequence). CDR3 length equals 15 residues. This CDR3 is CAWSVSGQGAREQYF. The CDR3, as DNA: TGTGCCTGGAGTGTATCAGGACAGGGGGCGCGGGAGCAGTACTTC.

This clonotype was detected ten times or more. This chain links TRBV12-3 or TRBV12-4 with TRBJ2-1; 7 bases are a match to TRBD1. Germline trimming cut 7 bases from V and 8 bases from J; bases unmatched to any gene: 5. CDR3 length: 12 residues. The CDR3 sequence is CASKQGYDEQFF. The CDR3 nucleotides are TGTGCCAGCAAACAGGGGTATGATGAGCAGTTCTTC.

There are a few counts of this clonotype. The chain carries TRBV5-1 and TRBJ1-6; 7 nucleotides agree with TRBD1. Per germline, CDR1 SGHRS and CDR2 YFSETQ. This CDR3 is built from 20 residues. V trimming: 5 bases; J trimming: 0 bases; junction bases outside the gene matches: 17. Here the CDR3 reads CASRNRFPGQINSYNSPLHF. The CDR3 DNA sequence: TGCGCCAGCAGAAACAGATTTCCGGGACAGATAAACTCCTATAATTCACCCCTCCACTTT. The full variable domain, in which reference TRBV5-1 and TRBJ1-6 provide the parts outside the CDR3, is KAGVTQTPRYLIKTRGQQVTLSCSPISGHRSVSWYQQTPGQGLQFLFEYFSETQRNKGNFPGRFSGRQFSNSRSEMNVSTLELGDSALYLCASRNRFPGQINSYNSPLHFGNGTRLTVT.

This clonotype appeared a few times. CDR3 bases: TGTGCCAGCAGCCACAGACCGAGCTCCTACAATGAGCAGTTCTTC. Translated: CASSHRPSSYNEQFF. J is TRBJ2-1 and V is TRBV7-7; D not certain. Germline assignment: CDR1 SSHAT and CDR2 FNYEAQ (reference sequence). Trimming removed 5 bases at V and 0 bases at J, with 11 bases between. CDR3 size: 15 residues.

This clonotype was seen a few times. The chain recombines TRBV29-1 with TRBJ1-4; 9 bases agree with TRBD1. The junction had 7 bases not matched to a gene; V was cut back by 7 bases and J by 7 bases. Germline V gene lookup returns CDR1 SQVTM and CDR2 ANQGSEA. The CDR3 is 13 amino acids. CDR3 loop: CSARTGVGEKLFF. For the CDR3, the DNA is TGCAGCGCACGGACAGGGGTCGGTGAAAAACTGTTTTTT.

The rearrangement joins TRBV14 to TRBJ2-5; 9 bases map to TRBD2. There are 14 residues in the CDR3. CDR1 is SGHDN, CDR2 FVKESK, per germline. The V segment lost 5 bases and the J segment 7 bases; nucleotides outside the gene matches: 8. This CDR3 is CASSDGTSIVTQYF. CDR3 DNA sequence: TGTGCCAGCAGCGACGGGACTAGCATTGTGACCCAGTACTTC.

This clonotype was seen a few times. The chain recombines TRBV11-2 with TRBJ2-4, with TRBD1 as a possible D gene (5 bases). Germline values: CDR1 SGHAT, CDR2 FQNNGV. Between the trimmed V and J ends, which lost 5 bases and 0 bases, there was a span of 23 bases. The CDR3 loop spans 19 amino acids. For the CDR3, the DNA is TGTGCCAGCAGCATCGATAGGGGCGTTTTAATGCTAGCCAAAAACATTCAGTACTTC. Protein sequence: CASSIDRGVLMLAKNIQYF. Together with reference TRBV11-2 and TRBJ2-4, the CDR3 gives the full variable domain: EAGVAQSPRYKIIEKRQSVAFWCNPISGHATLYWYQQILGQGPKLLIQFQNNGVVDDSQLPKDRFSAERLKGVDSTLKIQPAKLEDSAVYLCASSIDRGVLMLAKNIQYFGAGTRLSVL.

There are a few counts of this clonotype. V and J are TRBV7-2 and TRBJ1-6; D is uncertain. This CDR3 contains 15 residues. CDR1 and CDR2 (germline): SGHTA, FQGNSA. V was cut by 5 bases and J by 7 bases, with 15 bases left in between. Here the CDR3 DNA reads TGTGCCAGCAGCGCCCAGATCGGGTGGAATTCACCCCTCCACTTT. Encoded protein: CASSAQIGWNSPLHF.

The chain is built from TRBV5-1 and TRBJ2-2; TRBD1 agrees at 8 bases. The V and J ends lost 3 bases and 6 bases, in that order; junction bases with no gene match: 10. The CDR3 runs to 16 residues. Per the germline V gene, CDR1 is SGHRS and CDR2 is YFSETQ. CDR3 region: CASSSAGGEAAGELFF. CDR3 in DNA: TGCGCCAGCAGCTCCGCAGGGGGCGAAGCGGCCGGGGAGCTGTTTTTT.

V gene TRBV7-9 combines with J gene TRBJ2-7; tentatively, D is TRBD2 (6 bases). CDR1 is SEHNR, CDR2 FQNEAQ, per germline (reference sequence). Trimming left V 4 bases short and J 2 bases short, with 18 bases between. CDR3 length equals 16 residues. CDR3 loop: CASSSGLRRTTYEQYF. The CDR3 coding sequence is TGTGCCAGCAGCTCGGGACTTCGTCGGACTACCTACGAGCAGTACTTC.

This clonotype was counted a few times. The genes are TRBV15 and TRBJ2-5; the match to TRBD1 covers 7 bases. This CDR3 is 13 amino acids long. The germline CDR1 and CDR2 sequences are LNHNV and YYDKDF (reference sequence). V trimming: 8 bases; J trimming: 4 bases; junction bases outside the gene matches: 7. Here the CDR3 reads CATSMQGVETQYF. The CDR3 coding sequence is TGTGCCACCTCGATGCAGGGGGTAGAGACCCAGTACTTC.

This clonotype came up a few times. This sequence joins TRBV9 and TRBJ2-2; D gene unclear. Germline V lookup: CDR1 SGDLS, CDR2 YYNGEE. V was shortened by 0 bases and J by 1 base, with 16 bases between the two germline ends. CDR3 length: 18 residues. The CDR3 nucleotides read TGTGCCAGCAGCGTAGACCGACGGCTTTTCAAGAACACCGGGGAGCTGTTTTTT. Its protein is CASSVDRRLFKNTGELFF.

This rearrangement joins TRBV10-3 to TRBJ2-3, with 7 nucleotides matching TRBD2. The CDR3 is made up of 21 amino acids. Germline CDR1 ENHRY, CDR2 SYGVKD. The trim removed 2 bases at V and 0 bases at J, leaving 20 bases unmatched. The CDR3 DNA reads TGTGCCATCAGTGAGGGGAGCCTAGCGGCATACACGAAAACTAGCACAGATACGCAGTATTTT. This encodes CAISEGSLAAYTKTSTDTQYF.

This clonotype was picked up a small number of times. The chain uses TRBV4-3 and TRBJ2-7; 12 bases match TRBD1. J lost 4 bases, V lost 0 bases, and 10 bases had no gene match. This CDR3 has 18 amino acids. From germline, CDR1 is LGHNA and CDR2 YSLEER. The CDR3 bases are TGCGCCAGCAGCCAAGATCCGCCCGGGACAGGGGGCTCGTACGAGCAGTACTTC. It translates to CASSQDPPGTGGSYEQYF.

This clonotype showed up many times. V gene TRBV3-1 combines with J gene TRBJ1-1; no clear D gene. The CDR3 spans 15 residues. The V gene lost 8 bases and the J gene lost 2 bases, with 18 bases spanning the gap. CDR1 LGHDT and CDR2 YNNKEL come from the germline V gene (reference sequence). CDR3 amino acids: CASCPAWAGNTEAFF. The DNA for the CDR3 is TGTGCCAGCTGCCCGGCGTGGGCAGGCAACACTGAAGCTTTCTTT.

This clonotype was counted only a few times. The chain employs TRBV20-1 and TRBJ2-4; D uncertain. Trimming pared 7 bases from V and 7 bases from J, leaving 11 bases between. CDR3 length equals 11 residues. Germline CDR1 DFQATT, CDR2 SNEGSKA (reference sequence). The CDR3 loop is CSVLVGNIQYF. The CDR3 region has the DNA TGCAGTGTTCTAGTAGGGAACATTCAGTACTTC.

This clonotype has more than one count but fewer than ten. The rearrangement links TRBV21-1 to TRBJ2-1; the table names TRBD2, a call not compared with the DNA. TRBV21-1 is assigned pseudogene status. This CDR3 region has 16 residues. For the CDR3, the DNA is TGTGCCAGCAGCAGGGCGGGACTAGCGGGTATCAATGAGCAGTTCTTC. Its protein is CASSRAGLAGINEQFF.

This clonotype turned up a few times. V gene TRBV30 combines with J gene TRBJ2-5, with D tentatively TRBD2 (5 bases). V was clipped by 6 bases and J by 1 base, with 12 bases between them. There are 13 residues in the CDR3. Germline CDR1 is GTSNPN and CDR2 is SVGIG (reference sequence). CDR3 in DNA: TGTGCCTGCCGCAGAGCGGTCCAAGAGACCCAGTACTTC. Translation: CACRRAVQETQYF.

This clonotype was picked up a small number of times. The rearrangement joins TRBV29-1 to TRBJ2-1; D remains unclear. Germline lookup yields CDR1 SQVTM and CDR2 ANQGSEA. This CDR3 is built from 14 residues. V was clipped by 3 bases and J by 4 bases, with 13 bases between them. The CDR3 nucleotides read TGCAGCGTTGACGGGCTAGACATTTACAATGAGCAGTTCTTC. The encoded protein is CSVDGLDIYNEQFF.

This clonotype was detected only a few times. The V gene is TRBV4-3, the J gene TRBJ2-1; 8 bases fit TRBD2. The J segment lost 4 bases and the V segment lost 4 bases, leaving 9 bases of the junction unmatched. Germline CDR1 reads LGHNA; CDR2 reads YSLEER. This CDR3 spans 16 amino acids. The CDR3: CASSRGAGDSYNEQFF. The CDR3 bases are TGCGCCAGCAGCCGGGGAGCGGGGGATTCATACAATGAGCAGTTCTTC.

This clonotype was counted at least ten times. This sequence joins TRBV20-1 and TRBJ2-3, with TRBD2 matching over 11 bases. Germline assignment: CDR1 DFQATT and CDR2 SNEGSKA (reference sequence). CDR3 length: 16 residues. Trimming removed 3 bases from V and 5 bases from J; junction bases left unmatched: 10. For the CDR3, the DNA is TGCAGTGCTAGTTGGGGACCCGGGACTAGCGGAGATACGCAGTATTTT. It encodes CSASWGPGTSGDTQYF.

This clonotype was observed a handful of times. The chain uses TRBV12-3 or TRBV12-4 and TRBJ2-2; D gene unclear. The CDR3 consists of 15 residues. The V end lost 6 bases, the J end lost 14 bases, and 25 bases lay between the germline ends. The CDR3 protein is CASRPGGRSTAELFF. DNA of the CDR3: TGTGCCAGCAGGCCGGGCGGCCGCAGCACGGCCGAACTGTTTTTT.

The chain has TRBV12-3 or TRBV12-4 and TRBJ2-7, with D tentatively TRBD2 (6 bases). V lost 4 bases to trimming and J lost 3 bases, with 10 bases between them. The CDR3 length is 13 residues. CDR3 sequence (DNA): TGTGCCAGCAGTTCGACTAGTCGCTACGAGCAGTACTTC. The encoded protein is CASSSTSRYEQYF.